One and the same sample provided the 18 T cell receptor beta chains below, sequenced in a study of cytomegalovirus exposure and HLA in healthy donors. In the PCR, 60 Vbeta and 13 Jbeta primers were used. Sequencing used immunoSEQ multiplex PCR; TCRdb keeps in-frame clones, though not all of them. Here the sample spans around 140,000 clones, 65% to 80% being singletons. Material for sequencing was PBMCs. Receptors were obtained from a male donor in good health and CMV-seronegative.

This sequence joins TRBV6-1 and TRBJ2-7; D might be TRBD1 (5 bases). The germline CDR1 and CDR2 sequences are MNHNS and SASEGT. V was shortened by 0 bases and J by 1 base, with 10 bases between the two germline ends. The CDR3 totals 15 residues. The CDR3 DNA is TGTGCCAGCAGTGAAGCGTGGACACCGTCCTACGAGCAGTACTTC. This encodes CASSEAWTPSYEQYF.

The chain is built from TRBV7-9 and TRBJ1-2; 9 nucleotides agree with TRBD1. Germline values: CDR1 SEHNR, CDR2 FQNEAQ (reference sequence). J gave up 6 bases and V 5 bases, and 10 bases lay outside the gene matches. This CDR3 has 15 amino acids. The chain's CDR3 is CASSPPTGGADGYTF. For the CDR3, the DNA is TGTGCCAGCAGCCCGCCAACAGGGGGCGCGGATGGCTACACCTTC.

The V gene is TRBV7-9, the J gene TRBJ1-5, with 9 positions matching TRBD1. The V segment lost 3 bases and the J segment 0 bases; nucleotides outside the gene matches: 9. Per germline, CDR1 SEHNR and CDR2 FQNEAQ (reference sequence). CDR3 length: 18 residues. Here the CDR3 reads CASSFSDRGSDSNQPQHF. For the CDR3, the DNA is TGTGCCAGCAGCTTTTCAGACAGGGGGTCGGATAGCAATCAGCCCCAGCATTTT.

The chain links TRBV2 to TRBJ1-2; 9 bases are a match to TRBD1. Germline CDR1 reads SNHLY; CDR2 reads FYNNEI. With V trimmed by 6 bases and J by 8 bases, 7 bases remained unmatched. CDR3 length: 13 amino acids. The CDR3 nucleotides are TGTGCCAGCAGGAGTGGGACAGGGTTAGGCTACACCTTC. Translating gives CASRSGTGLGYTF.

This chain joins TRBV19 and TRBJ1-1, with TRBD1 matching 9 bases. Trimming took 7 bases from V and 5 from J; bases not matched to a gene: 8. The CDR3 consists of 14 residues. CDR1 LNHDA and CDR2 SQIVND come from the germline V gene (reference sequence). The CDR3: CASTRTGVGTEAFF. The CDR3 nucleotides read TGTGCCAGTACCCGGACAGGGGTTGGAACTGAAGCTTTCTTT.

This clone was seen just once. V usage is TRBV7-9 and J usage is TRBJ1-5; D is perhaps TRBD1 (5 bases). Germline V gene lookup returns CDR1 SEHNR and CDR2 FQNEAQ (reference sequence). This CDR3 spans 14 amino acids. Trimming took off 5 bases at V and 0 bases at J, with 8 bases between the two ends. The CDR3 spells CASSQDISNQPQHF. In DNA form, the CDR3 reads TGTGCCAGCAGCCAGGACATTAGCAATCAGCCCCAGCATTTT.

In this sample, this clone turned up a few times. The chain links TRBV27 to TRBJ2-3; D might be TRBD2 (6 bases). The CDR3 is 14 residues long. Trimming took off 10 bases at V and 2 bases at J, with 16 bases between the two ends. From germline, CDR1 is MNHEY and CDR2 SMNVEV (reference sequence). CDR3 amino acids: CATQEAGPTDTQYF. CDR3 sequence (DNA): TGTGCCACCCAAGAGGCGGGACCCACAGATACGCAGTATTTT.

This clone has only a few counts. This same CDR3 is encoded by further DNA sequences in the sample. The chain couples TRBV9 to TRBJ1-1; D ambiguous. CDR3 length: 13 amino acids. The V end lost 0 bases, the J end lost 0 bases, and 3 bases lay between the germline ends. CDR1 and CDR2 (germline): SGDLS, YYNGEE. The CDR3 reads CASSVAVNTEAFF. DNA of the CDR3: TGTGCCAGCAGCGTAGCGGTGAACACTGAAGCTTTCTTT.

V is TRBV15 and J is TRBJ2-7; TRBD2 might be the D (6 bases). Trimming took 0 bases from V and 1 from J, leaving 13 bases between them. CDR3 size: 16 residues. CDR1 and CDR2 (germline): LNHNV, YYDKDF (reference sequence). For the CDR3, the DNA is TGTGCCACCAGCAGAGAGCGGGCAGGGACTTCCTACGAGCAGTACTTC. It translates to CATSRERAGTSYEQYF.

The V gene is TRBV5-1, the J gene TRBJ2-5; D may be TRBD1 (6 bases). Trimming left V 3 bases short and J 0 bases short, with 18 bases between. CDR3 length equals 17 residues. Germline CDR1 reads SGHRS; CDR2 reads YFSETQ. In nucleotides, the CDR3 is TGCGCCAGCAGCTCTCCCGGACAGCAGTTAAACCAAGAGACCCAGTACTTC. This gives the protein CASSSPGQQLNQETQYF.

DNA for the CDR3: TGTGCCAGCTCACCACCAGGAGGACTAGCGGGGCGCTACAATGAGCAGTTCTTC. As protein: CASSPPGGLAGRYNEQFF. The chain has TRBV18 and TRBJ2-1; TRBD2 aligns across 12 bases. Germline CDR1 is KGHSH and CDR2 is LQKENI. The trim removed 0 bases at V and 3 bases at J, leaving 6 bases unmatched. The CDR3 length is 18 residues.

This rearrangement joins TRBV27 to TRBJ2-1; D gene unclear. Germline assignment: CDR1 MNHEY and CDR2 SMNVEV (reference sequence). CDR3 size: 15 residues. V was shortened by 4 bases and J by 4 bases, with 14 bases between the two germline ends. The CDR3 coding sequence is TGTGCCAGCAGTTCCCTAGGTGGCCATTACAATGAGCAGTTCTTC. Its protein product is CASSSLGGHYNEQFF.

The rearrangement links TRBV19 to TRBJ2-7; a possible D gene is TRBD2 (6 bases). There are 14 residues in the CDR3. From germline, CDR1 is LNHDA and CDR2 SQIVND (reference sequence). V lost 1 base and J lost 11, with 18 bases in between. The CDR3 loop is CASSIGASDAVKYF. In DNA, the CDR3 is TGTGCCAGTAGTATAGGGGCTAGCGATGCAGTTAAGTACTTC.

The chain recombines TRBV10-3 with TRBJ2-2; perhaps TRBD1 as D (6 bases). This CDR3 has 16 amino acids. The V gene lost 6 bases and the J gene lost 2 bases, with 16 bases spanning the gap. Germline V gives CDR1 ENHRY, CDR2 SYGVKD. The CDR3 DNA sequence: TGTGCCATCAGGTCTACAGGGCATGGAAACACCGGGGAGCTGTTTTTT. Its translation is CAIRSTGHGNTGELFF.

DNA of the CDR3: TGTGCCAGCAGGCCTACAGGGATCACTGAAGCTTTCTTT. Its translation: CASRPTGITEAFF. The V gene is TRBV7-8, the J gene TRBJ1-1; D possibly corresponds to TRBD1 (6 bases). CDR1 SGHVS and CDR2 FQNEAQ come from the germline V gene. The length of the CDR3 is 13 residues. V gave up 6 bases and J gave up 4 bases, with 12 bases separating them. The full variable domain, rest sourced from reference TRBV7-8 and TRBJ1-1, is GAGVSQSPRYKVAKRGQDVALRCDPISGHVSLFWYQQALGQGPEFLTYFQNEAQLDKSGLPSDRFFAERPEGSVSTLKIQRTQQEDSAVYLCASRPTGITEAFFGQGTRLTVV.

This clone has a handful of counts. This chain links TRBV4-2 with TRBJ1-5; D possibly corresponds to TRBD1 (5 bases). Germline lookup yields CDR1 LGHNA and CDR2 YNFKEQ. Trimming stripped 1 base from V and 2 bases from J, with 9 bases between. The CDR3 loop spans 15 amino acids. CDR3 in DNA: TGTGCCAGCAGCCAAGTCACAGGAGGCAATCAGCCCCAGCATTTT. Translated, it gives CASSQVTGGNQPQHF.

V usage is TRBV7-9 and J usage is TRBJ2-3; TRBD2 might be the D (6 bases). This CDR3 is built from 16 residues. In germline, CDR1 is SEHNR, CDR2 FQNEAQ (reference sequence). Deletions cut 5 bases from V and 2 bases from J, with 17 bases between. The CDR3 spells CASSPPPPRDTDTQYF. The DNA for the CDR3 is TGTGCCAGCAGCCCTCCCCCCCCGCGGGACACAGATACGCAGTATTTT.

This clone was seen only a few times. The chain couples TRBV28 to TRBJ1-3, with 7 bases identical to TRBD1. The CDR3 is 16 amino acids. The V gene end was trimmed by 6 bases and the J gene end by 4 bases; junction bases not matched to a gene: 12. Germline V gives CDR1 MDHEN, CDR2 SYDVKM. The CDR3 DNA sequence: TGTGCCAGCAGCTCCCACTGGACAGGCTCGGGAAACACCATATATTTT. Protein: CASSSHWTGSGNTIYF.